A selection of T cell receptor beta chains follows, all from one sample in a study of spatial heterogeneity in lung cancer. TCRdb passed the 5' RACE reads through MiXCR, listing each CDR3 protein once. The table lists some 110,000 distinct CDR3 sequences, approximately 12% of them singletons. The material was PBMCs, obtained at follow-up. These receptors were obtained from a male donor with early-stage non-small cell lung cancer. CDR3s leave out the opening cysteine and the closing phenylalanine or tryptophan. D genes are given only for firm matches.

d_call v_call cdr3_aa
NA TRBV7-9 ASSLVATTNEKLF
NA TRBV19 ASSIPRSSYNEQF
NA TRBV5-1 ASSLAGGQTVVRDTQY
NA TRBV6-2/TRBV6-3 ASSYRDSSSYEQY
NA TRBV12-3/TRBV12-4 ASSFATGNIQY
NA TRBV30 AWSAPVDYEQY
NA TRBV10-3 AISDDIAYEQY
NA TRBV12-3/TRBV12-4 ASSLAYQPQH
NA TRBV4-1 ASSPGAGIETQY
TRBD1 TRBV28 ASRGTGHTGELF
TRBD1 TRBV6-1 ASSEPDRGYEQY
NA TRBV5-1 ASSLGQSNQPQH
NA TRBV19 ASSIRLFVEQY
NA TRBV4-2 ASSQEEQVNYGYT
NA TRBV20-1 SARARTYSNQPQH
TRBD1 TRBV7-8 ASSPLDRDYEQY
TRBD1 TRBV6-1 ASSYGQGVF
TRBD1 TRBV11-1 ASGRQGESF
TRBD1 TRBV5-5 ASSHGQALYGYT
NA TRBV5-1 ASSLTDRNEQF
NA TRBV4-1 ASSQAGTGGRPQH
NA TRBV20-1 SARDAGSIQETQY
TRBD1 TRBV7-2 ASSRDRAGNQPQH
NA TRBV12-3/TRBV12-4 ASSLLLAEETQY
TRBD2 TRBV7-2 ASSLTSGKSTDTQY
TRBD2 TRBV24-1 ATSDLGTSGQETQY
NA TRBV7-9 ASSPTEEETQY
NA TRBV12-3/TRBV12-4 ASSTLQERGGYT
NA TRBV7-8 ASTFAGTQY
NA TRBV19 ASSKPDYYNEQF
NA TRBV7-8 ASSLGDLQETQY
NA TRBV7-2 ASSLLGLYEQY
TRBD1 TRBV6-1 ASSRQGANTGELF
TRBD1 TRBV29-1 SVTGTVSNQPQH
TRBD1 TRBV7-9 ASSTGTGGYEQY
NA TRBV28 ASSPPPLNTGELF
NA TRBV29-1 SVAPGLAAF
TRBD1 TRBV27 ASSSYRGPGTDTQY
NA TRBV27 ASSSPGAGRHEQY
NA TRBV6-2/TRBV6-3 ASSQDSSGANVLT